The next 11 T cell receptor beta chains were all read from a single sample in a study of blood T cell repertoires in COVID-19. Clones were sequenced by immunoSEQ multiplex PCR, and TCRdb holds only the in-frame ones, with some missing. The data show about 100,000 clones, 91% seen once. The sample consisted of peripheral blood. These receptors all come from a man aged 50-60 years with active COVID-19.

This chain connects TRBV7-9 to TRBJ1-2, with 7 bases aligning to TRBD1. Germline CDR1 is SEHNR and CDR2 is FQNEAQ (reference sequence). The CDR3 has 15 residues. J was trimmed by 3 bases and V by 1 base; bases with no gene match: 5. The CDR3 loop is CASSLGPGQDYGYTF. Written as DNA, the CDR3 is TGTGCCAGCAGCTTAGGCCCCGGACAGGACTATGGCTACACCTTC.

The chain combines TRBV15 with TRBJ1-3; D is ambiguous. Germline values: CDR1 LNHNV, CDR2 YYDKDF (reference sequence). V was clipped by 5 bases and J by 0 bases, with 17 bases between them. The CDR3 covers 17 residues. CDR3 sequence (DNA): TGTGCCACCAGCTCATATGGGTCGGCAGGCTCTGGAAACACCATATATTTT. As protein: CATSSYGSAGSGNTIYF.

The V and J genes are TRBV27 and TRBJ2-7, with D maybe TRBD1 (5 bases). Germline V gives CDR1 MNHEY, CDR2 SMNVEV (reference sequence). V shed 5 bases and J shed 3 bases, with 20 bases lying between them. This CDR3 comprises 16 residues. CDR3 DNA: TGTGCCAGCAGTCACCTATACGTGACAGCTGACTACGAGCAGTACTTC. Translating it yields CASSHLYVTADYEQYF.

The chain links TRBV5-1 to TRBJ1-1; 9 bases match TRBD1. This CDR3 has 15 residues. The germline V gene has CDR1 SGHRS and CDR2 YFSETQ. V was clipped by 0 bases and J by 4 bases; unmatched bases: 4. CDR3 in amino acids: CASSLAGTGSTEAFF. The CDR3 coding sequence is TGCGCCAGCAGCTTGGCCGGGACAGGGAGCACTGAAGCTTTCTTT.

V is TRBV19 and J is TRBJ2-2, with 9 bases identical to TRBD1. The length of the CDR3 is 18 residues. The V gene end was trimmed by 7 bases and the J gene end by 0 bases; junction bases not matched to a gene: 12. Germline V lookup: CDR1 LNHDA, CDR2 SQIVND (reference sequence). CDR3: CASTLYRGDRANTGELFF. The CDR3 nucleotides are TGTGCCAGTACCTTATACAGAGGGGACAGGGCGAACACCGGGGAGCTGTTTTTT.

The rearrangement joins TRBV29-1 to TRBJ2-3; perhaps TRBD2 as D (5 bases). The CDR3 contains 15 residues. V lost 4 bases and J lost 0, with 14 bases in between. The germline gives CDR1 SQVTM, CDR2 ANQGSEA. The CDR3 region has the DNA TGCAGCGTTGCGTTCTTGGGAGTAAGCACAGATACGCAGTATTTT. This encodes CSVAFLGVSTDTQYF.

The rearrangement uses TRBV11-2 and TRBJ2-3, with 11 bases that match TRBD2. V trimming: 4 bases; J trimming: 5 bases; junction bases outside the gene matches: 5. The germline V gene has CDR1 SGHAT and CDR2 FQNNGV. The CDR3 spans 15 residues. The CDR3 region is CASSYLAGGQDTQYF. The DNA for the CDR3 is TGTGCCAGCAGCTACCTAGCGGGGGGCCAAGATACGCAGTATTTT.

The gene calls are TRBV20-1 and TRBJ2-2; D not certain. The ends were cut back, 3 bases at V and 5 bases at J, with 7 bases in the middle. The germline CDR1 and CDR2 sequences are DFQATT and SNEGSKA (reference sequence). The CDR3 has 12 residues. CDR3 loop: CSASGPTGELFF. CDR3 coding DNA: TGCAGTGCTAGTGGTCCGACCGGGGAGCTGTTTTTT.

The chain employs TRBV7-2 and TRBJ2-3; TRBD1 might be the D (5 bases). The CDR3 totals 16 residues. Germline assignment: CDR1 SGHTA and CDR2 FQGNSA. The V and J ends lost 5 bases and 0 bases respectively, with 15 bases between them. The CDR3: CASSPGGWGSTDTQYF. The CDR3 nucleotides are TGTGCCAGCAGCCCCGGTGGATGGGGCAGCACAGATACGCAGTATTTT.

CDR3 bases: TGCGCCAGCAGGGAACGGGGTTTAAATGAAAAACTGTTTTTT. Protein product: CASRERGLNEKLFF. This chain connects TRBV5-1 to TRBJ1-4, with unresolved D. The CDR3 sequence is 14 residues long. The V gene lost 5 bases and the J gene lost 5 bases, with 13 bases spanning the gap. Germline lookup yields CDR1 SGHRS and CDR2 YFSETQ. Together with reference TRBV5-1 and TRBJ1-4, the CDR3 gives the full variable domain: KAGVTQTPRYLIKTRGQQVTLSCSPISGHRSVSWYQQTPGQGLQFLFEYFSETQRNKGNFPGRFSGRQFSNSRSEMNVSTLELGDSALYLCASRERGLNEKLFFGSGTQLSVL.

As concerns this clone: Mismatch with germline at one junction end may stem from a read error. The chain has TRBV3-1 (or the pseudogene TRBV3-2) and TRBJ2-1; D is unresolved. The CDR3 consists of 14 residues. Germline assignment: CDR1 LGHDT and CDR2 YNNKEL (reference sequence). CDR3 coding DNA: TGTGCCAGCACCCAAACCCGAGGATATAATGAGCAGTTCTTC. Residues: CASTQTRGYNEQFF.